The T cell receptor (beta chain) under discussion was sequenced for a study of T cells in Graves' hyperthyroidism and ophthalmopathy. Patients were aged 18 to 65, had disease duration under 2 months, and had newly diagnosed hyperthyroidism. Diagnosis relied on clinical symptoms, serum thyroxine and TRAb, thyroid ultrasound and orbital computed tomography. RNA transcripts yielded amplified TCR beta CDR3 regions. Researchers ran a first-round RT-PCR on the TCR CDR3 using the HTBI primer set. TCRdb redid the calling of the multiplex PCR reads with MiXCR, one entry per CDR3 protein. The table has about 320,000 distinct CDR3 sequences, 16% seen once. The CDR3 has 14 residues. Trimming at V came to 5 bases and at J to 2 bases, leaving 4 bases not matched to a gene.

This chain joins TRBV12-3 or TRBV12-4 and TRBJ2-3; TRBD2 agrees at 7 bases. The material sequenced was blood. The receptor was isolated from a man aged 25-45 years with Graves' hyperthyroidism. The CDR3, as DNA: TGTGCCAGCAGTACCGGGACTAACACAGATACGCAGTATTTT. It yields the protein CASSTGTNTDTQYF.